Listed below are T cell receptor beta chains from one sample, sequenced in a study of blood T cell repertoires in COVID-19. TCRdb keeps only in-frame clones here, not all; method: immunoSEQ multiplex PCR. The data hold tens of thousands of clones, with 85% to 90% observed a single time. The sequencing sample was made of peripheral blood. These receptors came from a human donor in a cohort sampled during active COVID-19. Each CDR3 is given with its conserved first and last residue. Fields, in order: D gene, clone size, J gene, V gene, CDR3 protein, CDR3 DNA. A D gene is named only where the DNA matches it firmly. Only some rows state a clone size, as once, few, many or a class for expanded clones.

D: -
size: once
J: TRBJ2-3
V: TRBV9
CDR3: CASSVEQGSTDTQYF
DNA: TGTGCCAGCAGCGTAGAACAGGGCAGTACAGATACGCAGTATTTT

D: TRBD1
size: few
J: TRBJ1-5
V: TRBV19
CDR3: CASSSLDRGGNQPQHF
DNA: TGTGCCAGTAGTTCCCTTGACAGGGGGGGCAATCAGCCCCAGCATTTT

D: -
size: -
J: TRBJ2-2
V: TRBV5-1
CDR3: CASSLEPNTGELFF
DNA: TGCGCCAGCAGCTTGGAGCCGAACACCGGGGAGCTGTTTTTT

D: -
size: -
J: TRBJ1-3
V: TRBV18
CDR3: CASSPQEGLSGNTIYF
DNA: TGTGCCAGCTCACCCCAGGAGGGGCTCTCTGGAAACACCATATATTTT

D: TRBD2
size: -
J: TRBJ2-5
V: TRBV5-1
CDR3: CASSRGGGGEIRTQYF
DNA: TGCGCCAGCAGCCGGGGAGGCGGGGGGGAGATACGAACCCAGTACTTC

D: -
size: -
J: TRBJ2-5
V: TRBV6-6
CDR3: CASSSQETQYF
DNA: TGTGCCAGCAGTTCGCAAGAGACCCAGTACTTC

D: TRBD1
size: -
J: TRBJ1-2
V: TRBV5-1
CDR3: CASSVLRGGLPDGYTF
DNA: TGCGCCAGCAGCGTCCTGAGAGGGGGCCTTCCCGATGGCTACACCTTC

D: -
size: few
J: TRBJ1-1
V: TRBV7-2
CDR3: CASSLSGALNTEAFF
DNA: TGTGCCAGCAGCCTGTCAGGGGCCCTGAACACTGAAGCTTTCTTT

D: -
size: few
J: TRBJ1-5
V: TRBV30
CDR3: CAWSVPGSSNQPQHF
DNA: TGTGCCTGGAGTGTCCCCGGGTCTAGCAATCAGCCCCAGCATTTT

D: -
size: -
J: TRBJ1-3
V: TRBV3-1/TRBV3-2
CDR3: CASSELVGNTIYF
DNA: TGTGCCAGCTCTGAGCTGGTCGGAAACACCATATATTTT

D: TRBD2
size: -
J: TRBJ2-1
V: TRBV27
CDR3: CASSRLAGYNEQFF
DNA: TGTGCCAGCAGTCGACTAGCGGGCTACAATGAGCAGTTCTTC

D: TRBD1
size: -
J: TRBJ1-4
V: TRBV7-6
CDR3: CASSLDAGGYDEKLFF
DNA: TGTGCCAGCAGCTTAGATGCAGGGGGGTATGATGAAAAACTGTTTTTT

D: TRBD2
size: -
J: TRBJ2-3
V: TRBV10-3
CDR3: CAISESKAGGSPSTDTQYF
DNA: TGTGCCATCAGTGAGTCGAAGGCGGGAGGTTCGCCTAGCACAGATACGCAGTATTTT

D: TRBD2
size: -
J: TRBJ2-2
V: TRBV7-9
CDR3: CASSSLAGGPTGELFF
DNA: TGTGCCAGCAGTTCACTAGCGGGGGGGCCCACCGGGGAGCTGTTTTTT

D: -
size: few
J: TRBJ1-5
V: TRBV28
CDR3: CASSGHGSNQPQHF
DNA: TGTGCCAGCAGTGGACACGGCAGCAATCAGCCCCAGCATTTT

D: -
size: -
J: TRBJ2-5
V: TRBV28
CDR3: CASSKGGGDEGTQYF
DNA: TGTGCCAGCAGCAAAGGGGGGGGTGATGAGGGGACCCAGTACTTC

D: TRBD1
size: -
J: TRBJ2-1
V: TRBV28
CDR3: CASTRGRGRVNEQFF
DNA: TGTGCCAGCACCCGAGGTAGGGGGCGGGTCAATGAGCAGTTCTTC

D: -
size: -
J: TRBJ2-5
V: TRBV25-1
CDR3: CASRRGAGETQYF
DNA: TGTGCCAGCAGACGGGGGGCCGGGGAGACCCAGTACTTC

D: -
size: -
J: TRBJ2-3
V: TRBV7-9
CDR3: CASSLVSGGGDTQYF
DNA: TGTGCCAGCAGCTTAGTTTCGGGGGGCGGAGATACGCAGTATTTT

D: TRBD1
size: -
J: TRBJ2-1
V: TRBV24-1
CDR3: CATSDRDRGNDEQFF
DNA: TGTGCCACCAGTGATCGGGACAGGGGGAACGATGAGCAGTTCTTC

D: -
size: -
J: TRBJ2-2
V: TRBV28
CDR3: CASSPHTPGELFF
DNA: TGTGCCAGCAGTCCCCACACCCCCGGGGAGCTGTTTTTT

D: -
size: -
J: TRBJ1-3
V: TRBV5-4
CDR3: CAAWSGAMVYGNTIYF
DNA: TGTGCCGCCTGGTCAGGGGCCATGGTGTATGGAAACACCATATATTTT

D: -
size: -
J: TRBJ1-6
V: TRBV5-6
CDR3: CASSFTRDPSSPLHF
DNA: TGTGCCAGCAGTTTTACACGGGATCCTAGTTCACCCCTCCACTTT

D: -
size: -
J: TRBJ2-4
V: TRBV21-1
CDR3: CASSKKLIKNIQYF
DNA: TGTGCCAGCAGCAAAAAACTGATCAAAAACATTCAGTACTTC

D: TRBD1
size: -
J: TRBJ2-2
V: TRBV13
CDR3: CASSTRQGMNTGELFF
DNA: TGTGCCAGTAGCACCCGACAGGGGATGAACACCGGGGAGCTGTTTTTT

D: TRBD2
size: -
J: TRBJ2-2
V: TRBV11-3
CDR3: CASSLSGRGGPNTGELFF
DNA: TGTGCCAGCAGCTTAAGCGGGCGGGGGGGCCCGAACACCGGGGAGCTGTTTTTT

D: TRBD1
size: -
J: TRBJ2-7
V: TRBV5-4
CDR3: CASSRQGVDEQYF
DNA: TGTGCCAGCAGCCGCCAGGGGGTCGACGAGCAGTACTTC

D: TRBD2
size: -
J: TRBJ2-3
V: TRBV5-1
CDR3: CASSLGTSGRFTDTQYF
DNA: TGCGCCAGCAGCCTAGGGACTAGCGGGAGGTTCACAGATACGCAGTATTTT

D: TRBD1
size: -
J: TRBJ2-6
V: TRBV28
CDR3: CASSSSGTGFGSGANVLTF
DNA: TGTGCCAGCAGTTCCTCCGGGACAGGGTTTGGGTCTGGGGCCAACGTCCTGACTTTC

D: TRBD1
size: once
J: TRBJ1-5
V: TRBV6-2/TRBV6-3
CDR3: CASSYSRTGLEPQHF
DNA: TGTGCCAGCAGTTACTCGAGGACAGGGCTGGAGCCCCAGCATTTT

D: TRBD2
size: -
J: TRBJ2-1
V: TRBV5-1
CDR3: CASSLVAGGGNEQFF
DNA: TGCGCCAGCAGCTTGGTCGCGGGAGGGGGCAATGAGCAGTTCTTC

D: -
size: -
J: TRBJ2-6
V: TRBV30
CDR3: CACSTGGRNSGANVLTF
DNA: TGTGCCTGCTCGACCGGCGGTCGTAACTCTGGGGCCAACGTCCTGACTTTC

D: TRBD1
size: -
J: TRBJ1-3
V: TRBV19
CDR3: CASSDRDRLGNTIYF
DNA: TGTGCCAGTAGTGATCGGGACAGACTAGGAAACACCATATATTTT

D: TRBD1
size: -
J: TRBJ2-5
V: TRBV27
CDR3: CASSLGQGGTQYF
DNA: TGTGCCAGCAGTTTAGGACAGGGCGGGACCCAGTACTTC

D: TRBD1
size: -
J: TRBJ1-2
V: TRBV30
CDR3: CAWIKGTGDDGYTF
DNA: TGTGCCTGGATAAAAGGGACAGGTGATGATGGCTACACCTTC

D: -
size: -
J: TRBJ1-1
V: TRBV11-3
CDR3: CASSLDRRGDTEAFF
DNA: TGTGCCAGCAGCTTAGATCGGCGGGGGGACACTGAAGCTTTCTTT

D: -
size: -
J: TRBJ1-5
V: TRBV27
CDR3: CASSLSTVGGQPQHF
DNA: TGTGCCAGCAGTTTATCGACGGTAGGAGGTCAGCCCCAGCATTTT

D: -
size: -
J: TRBJ1-5
V: TRBV10-3
CDR3: CAISVLLSPFLLRVYSNQPQHF
DNA: TGTGCCATCAGTGTTCTCCTAAGTCCTTTCTTGCTTAGAGTTTATAGCAATCAGCCCCAGCATTTT

D: -
size: once
J: TRBJ2-5
V: TRBV2
CDR3: CASRSQETQYF
DNA: TGTGCCAGCAGGAGCCAAGAGACCCAGTACTTC

D: TRBD1
size: -
J: TRBJ1-2
V: TRBV29-1
CDR3: CSLLDRGTASGYTF
DNA: TGCAGCTTATTGGACAGGGGGACGGCTTCTGGCTACACCTTC

D: TRBD2
size: -
J: TRBJ2-3
V: TRBV5-6
CDR3: CASSFGGGTDTQYF
DNA: TGTGCCAGCAGCTTTGGGGGGGGCACAGATACGCAGTATTTT

D: TRBD1
size: -
J: TRBJ2-1
V: TRBV25-1
CDR3: CASSEWDSSYNEQFF
DNA: TGTGCCAGCAGTGAATGGGACAGCTCCTACAATGAGCAGTTCTTC

D: -
size: -
J: TRBJ2-3
V: TRBV21-1
CDR3: CASSKETAAGGGTDTQYF
DNA: TGTGCCAGCAGCAAAGAGACGGCGGCGGGAGGTGGGACAGATACGCAGTATTTT

D: -
size: -
J: TRBJ2-1
V: TRBV7-3
CDR3: CASSLTRLSGRGPKEQFF
DNA: TGTGCCAGCAGCTTAACACGCCTTTCCGGGAGAGGTCCCAAAGAGCAGTTCTTC

D: -
size: -
J: TRBJ2-5
V: TRBV11-3
CDR3: CASSLDGAKTQYF
DNA: TGTGCCAGCAGCTTAGATGGGGCGAAGACCCAGTACTTC

D: -
size: -
J: TRBJ1-5
V: TRBV4-1
CDR3: CASSQDILPVGNQPQHF
DNA: TGCGCCAGCAGCCAAGATATCCTTCCGGTGGGCAATCAGCCCCAGCATTTT

D: -
size: -
J: TRBJ2-3
V: TRBV29-1
CDR3: CSVERGVGMRDTQYF
DNA: TGCAGCGTTGAGCGGGGCGTGGGGATGAGAGATACGCAGTATTTT

D: TRBD2
size: -
J: TRBJ2-1
V: TRBV28
CDR3: CASSSVRQREDSYNEQFF
DNA: TGTGCCAGCAGTTCCGTTCGGCAGCGGGAGGACTCCTACAATGAGCAGTTCTTC

D: TRBD1
size: few
J: TRBJ1-1
V: TRBV9
CDR3: CASSVGIDRDAEAFF
DNA: TGTGCCAGCAGCGTAGGGATAGACAGGGACGCTGAAGCTTTCTTT

D: TRBD2
size: -
J: TRBJ2-1
V: TRBV5-1
CDR3: CASRSEGSREGRISNEQFF
DNA: TGCGCCAGCAGAAGCGAGGGAAGTCGGGAGGGCCGAATAAGCAATGAGCAGTTCTTC

D: TRBD1
size: -
J: TRBJ1-5
V: TRBV19
CDR3: CASSPRQGIRNQPQHF
DNA: TGTGCCAGTAGTCCCAGACAGGGGATTCGCAATCAGCCCCAGCATTTT

D: TRBD2
size: -
J: TRBJ2-7
V: TRBV6-2/TRBV6-3
CDR3: CASSYSSLAGNMYF
DNA: TGTGCCAGCAGTTACTCGAGTTTAGCGGGGAATATGTACTTC

D: -
size: -
J: TRBJ2-7
V: TRBV21-1
CDR3: CASSKKGPTASGTSVHEQYF
DNA: TGTGCCAGCAGCAAGAAGGGGCCGACGGCTAGCGGCACGTCGGTCCACGAGCAGTACTTC